The rows below give T cell receptor beta chains drawn from one sample of a study of radiotherapy plus CTLA-4 blockade in lung cancer. Generated by immunoSEQ multiplex PCR, the TCRdb table keeps only in-frame clones and is missing some. The sample contains 52,000 or so clones, 82% of which appear only once. The sequencing here drew on peripheral blood, taken from a patient treated with radiotherapy plus ipilimumab. Source of these receptors: a human donor with non-small cell lung cancer whose response to radiotherapy plus ipilimumab could not be evaluated. Both conserved end residues are part of each CDR3. The D gene is left open where the match is weak. Size is omitted from some rows. Given values are once, few, many or a class for expanded clones.

clone size: NA; D gene: TRBD1; J gene: TRBJ1-2; V gene: TRBV19; CDR3 DNA: TGTGCCAGTTCGAACAGGGGGCACATCTATGGCTACACCTTC; CDR3 protein: CASSNRGHIYGYTF
clone size: NA; D gene: TRBD2; J gene: TRBJ2-1; V gene: TRBV27; CDR3 DNA: TGTGCCAGCAGGTATAGCGGGAGCGAATACAATGAGCAGTTCTTC; CDR3 protein: CASRYSGSEYNEQFF
clone size: once; D gene: TRBD2; J gene: TRBJ2-7; V gene: TRBV28; CDR3 DNA: TGTGCCAGCAGTTACGACGGACTAGCGGGGACCTACGAGCAGTACTTC; CDR3 protein: CASSYDGLAGTYEQYF
clone size: few; D gene: TRBD2; J gene: TRBJ2-2; V gene: TRBV15; CDR3 DNA: TGTGCCACCAGCAGAGACTCCCTTGGGGGGGTGTTTTTT; CDR3 protein: CATSRDSLGGVFF
clone size: NA; D gene: NA; J gene: TRBJ2-5; V gene: TRBV9; CDR3 DNA: TGTGCCAGCAGCCCCAGCGGGTTGACCCAGTACTTC; CDR3 protein: CASSPSGLTQYF
clone size: NA; D gene: NA; J gene: TRBJ2-1; V gene: TRBV7-6; CDR3 DNA: TGTGCCAGCAGCCCTCCAGGGAATAAGCAGTTCTTC; CDR3 protein: CASSPPGNKQFF
clone size: once; D gene: NA; J gene: TRBJ2-3; V gene: TRBV28; CDR3 DNA: TGTGCCAGCAGATGGACTAGCACAGATACGCAGTATTTT; CDR3 protein: CASRWTSTDTQYF
clone size: NA; D gene: NA; J gene: TRBJ2-5; V gene: TRBV18; CDR3 DNA: TGTGCCAGCTCACCAGTGTCGGGCGGGGAGACCCAGTACTTC; CDR3 protein: CASSPVSGGETQYF
clone size: NA; D gene: TRBD1; J gene: TRBJ1-1; V gene: TRBV19; CDR3 DNA: TGTGCCAGTAGTGTATCACAGGGGGCTGGCACTGAAGCTTTCTTT; CDR3 protein: CASSVSQGAGTEAFF
clone size: NA; D gene: TRBD1; J gene: TRBJ2-1; V gene: TRBV19; CDR3 DNA: TGTGCCAGTAGTCCCTCAGACAGGGGGTCCTACAATGAGCAGTTCTTC; CDR3 protein: CASSPSDRGSYNEQFF
clone size: NA; D gene: TRBD1; J gene: TRBJ1-1; V gene: TRBV5-1; CDR3 DNA: TGCGCCAGCAGCTTGTTGGGACAGGTGAACACTGAAGCTTTCTTT; CDR3 protein: CASSLLGQVNTEAFF
clone size: once; D gene: TRBD2; J gene: TRBJ2-1; V gene: TRBV5-1; CDR3 DNA: TGCGCCAGCAGCTACGGAGGACTAGCTACCTACAATGAGCAGTTCTTC; CDR3 protein: CASSYGGLATYNEQFF
clone size: NA; D gene: NA; J gene: TRBJ2-5; V gene: TRBV5-1; CDR3 DNA: TGCGCCAGCAGCTTGGCAGGGTTAGAGACCCAGTACTTC; CDR3 protein: CASSLAGLETQYF
clone size: NA; D gene: NA; J gene: TRBJ2-1; V gene: TRBV7-2; CDR3 DNA: TGTGCCAGCAGCCCAATGTGGCCGGAGGATAAGTTCTTC; CDR3 protein: CASSPMWPEDKFF
clone size: NA; D gene: TRBD1; J gene: TRBJ2-3; V gene: TRBV5-1; CDR3 DNA: TGCGCCAGCAGCTTGAATTTACAGGGGGATACGCAGTATTTT; CDR3 protein: CASSLNLQGDTQYF
clone size: NA; D gene: TRBD1; J gene: TRBJ2-4; V gene: TRBV2; CDR3 DNA: TGTGCCAGCAGTGAAGAGGGGTACGGGACAGGGACAAACATTCAGTACTTC; CDR3 protein: CASSEEGYGTGTNIQYF
clone size: medium-sized; D gene: NA; J gene: TRBJ2-3; V gene: TRBV25-1; CDR3 DNA: TGTGCCAGCACCCCTCAAGTACAGAGGGCGGGTGGAGATACGCAGTATTTT; CDR3 protein: CASTPQVQRAGGDTQYF
clone size: NA; D gene: TRBD1; J gene: TRBJ1-1; V gene: TRBV9; CDR3 DNA: TGTGCCAGCAGCCCCCGGACAGGGGCCGACACTGAAGCTTTCTTT; CDR3 protein: CASSPRTGADTEAFF
clone size: NA; D gene: NA; J gene: TRBJ2-1; V gene: TRBV7-2; CDR3 DNA: TGTGCCAGCAGCTTCCCCCCTCCGGTCGCAGGGCTATCGGAGCAGTTCTTC; CDR3 protein: CASSFPPPVAGLSEQFF
clone size: NA; D gene: TRBD1; J gene: TRBJ2-5; V gene: TRBV18; CDR3 DNA: TGTGCCAGCTCACCTATGGGACAGCTTCAAGAGACCCAGTACTTC; CDR3 protein: CASSPMGQLQETQYF
clone size: NA; D gene: NA; J gene: TRBJ2-5; V gene: TRBV25-1; CDR3 DNA: TGTGCCAGCAGCGAGCGGCGCAATTGGTCCCAAGAGACCCAGTACTTC; CDR3 protein: CASSERRNWSQETQYF
clone size: NA; D gene: TRBD2; J gene: TRBJ2-7; V gene: TRBV6-1; CDR3 DNA: TGTGCCAGCAGTGTGACTAGCGGGAGGGCCGAGTACTTC; CDR3 protein: CASSVTSGRAEYF
clone size: NA; D gene: NA; J gene: TRBJ2-3; V gene: TRBV7-2; CDR3 DNA: TGTGCCAGCAGCTTAGACAGGAGTCTCACAGATACGCAGTATTTT; CDR3 protein: CASSLDRSLTDTQYF
clone size: NA; D gene: NA; J gene: TRBJ1-5; V gene: TRBV6-5; CDR3 DNA: TGTGCCAGCAGTTATGGGGAGTCTCAACCCCAGCATTTT; CDR3 protein: CASSYGESQPQHF
clone size: NA; D gene: NA; J gene: TRBJ1-4; V gene: TRBV28; CDR3 DNA: TGTGCCTCCACCGGGGGGGCGCAAAATGAAAAACTGTTTTTT; CDR3 protein: CASTGGAQNEKLFF
clone size: NA; D gene: NA; J gene: TRBJ1-4; V gene: TRBV5-6; CDR3 DNA: TGTGCCAGCAGCTTGGGCAGGATTAATGAAAAACTGTTTTTT; CDR3 protein: CASSLGRINEKLFF
clone size: NA; D gene: NA; J gene: TRBJ1-1; V gene: TRBV15; CDR3 DNA: TGTGCCACCAGCAGGGGGCAGGGGCTTGAAGCTTTCTTT; CDR3 protein: CATSRGQGLEAFF
clone size: NA; D gene: NA; J gene: TRBJ2-7; V gene: TRBV28; CDR3 DNA: TGTGCCAGCAAAGGTGGAGACGAGCAGTACTTC; CDR3 protein: CASKGGDEQYF